A single sample gave rise to the 20 T cell receptor beta chains below, sequenced in a study of cytomegalovirus exposure and HLA in healthy donors. Here immunoSEQ multiplex PCR was the method, and the copy in TCRdb shows in-frame clones only, minus some. There are under 95,000 clones in the sample; approximately 95% occur only once, and 2.1% lies in the top ten. Material: PBMCs. The receptors were sampled from a woman aged 18 to 35 in good health and CMV-seronegative.

The CDR3 bases are TGTGCCTGGGCAGGACTAGCGGGGAACAATGAGCAGTTCTTC. Translating gives CAWAGLAGNNEQFF. This chain links TRBV30 with TRBJ2-1, with 12 nucleotides matching TRBD2. The germline V gene has CDR1 GTSNPN and CDR2 SVGIG (reference sequence). The V and J ends lost 5 bases and 5 bases, in that order; junction bases with no gene match: 4. CDR3 length: 14 residues.

The chain's CDR3 is CASSTGLGETQYF. For the CDR3, the DNA is TGTGCCAGCAGCACCGGACTAGGGGAGACCCAGTACTTC. This sequence joins TRBV11-2 and TRBJ2-5, with 7 bases identical to TRBD2. The ends lost 5 bases at V and 5 bases at J; junction bases unmatched: 5. The CDR3 is made up of 13 amino acids. Germline V gene sequence: CDR1 SGHAT, CDR2 FQNNGV.

The chain joins TRBV4-1 to TRBJ1-2, with a possible D match to TRBD1 (5 bases). The CDR3 covers 14 residues. The V end lost 0 bases, the J end lost 5 bases, and 10 bases lay between the germline ends. Germline V gives CDR1 MGHRA, CDR2 YSYEKL. CDR3 residues: CASSQDTGGYGYTF. For the CDR3, the DNA is TGCGCCAGCAGCCAAGATACGGGGGGATATGGCTACACCTTC.

This chain connects TRBV30 to TRBJ1-1, with 10 bases lining up with TRBD1. J was trimmed by 7 bases and V by 1 base; bases with no gene match: 6. The V gene's germline CDR1 is GTSNPN and CDR2 SVGIG (reference sequence). The CDR3 runs 14 residues. The CDR3 sequence is CAWSGQGAISEAFF. DNA for the CDR3: TGTGCCTGGAGTGGACAGGGGGCGATTAGTGAAGCTTTCTTT.

The chain carries TRBV28 and TRBJ2-7; 9 nucleotides line up with TRBD1. Germline V lookup: CDR1 MDHEN, CDR2 SYDVKM. V dropped 5 bases and J dropped 4; count of bases not matched to a gene: 6. This CDR3 contains 14 residues. The CDR3 sequence: CASSLPGQGYEQYF. The CDR3 nucleotides read TGTGCCAGCAGTCTCCCGGGACAGGGTTACGAGCAGTACTTC.

The chain joins TRBV2 to TRBJ2-1; D is perhaps TRBD2 (6 bases). The CDR3 extends over 16 amino acids. V lost 7 bases to trimming and J lost 9 bases, with 25 bases between them. Germline V gene data show CDR1 as SNHLY and CDR2 as FYNNEI. CDR3 sequence reads: CASTSGLYPPEGEQFF. The CDR3 DNA follows: TGTGCCAGCACCTCGGGACTCTACCCCCCCGAGGGTGAGCAGTTCTTC.

The CDR3 bases are TGTGCCAGCAGCCCTGGGGGACTAGCGGGGGGCCTGGGTTTCGATGAGCAGTTCTTC. This codes for CASSPGGLAGGLGFDEQFF. The J gene is TRBJ2-1, the V gene TRBV5-6; 15 positions match TRBD2. Per germline, CDR1 SGHDT and CDR2 YYEEEE. V shed 4 bases and J 8 bases; nucleotides not matched to a gene: 16. CDR3 size: 19 residues. Looking up the rest from reference TRBV5-6 and TRBJ2-1 gives the full variable domain: DAGVTQSPTHLIKTRGQQVTLRCSPKSGHDTVSWYQQALGQGPQFIFQYYEEEERQRGNFPDRFSGHQFPNYSSELNVNALLLGDSALYLCASSPGGLAGGLGFDEQFFGPGTRLTVL.

The CDR3 DNA reads as TGTGCCAGCAGTGAATTTTACGCTCGGGGGAGAAAGTCCTACGAGCAGTACTTC. This codes for CASSEFYARGRKSYEQYF. J is TRBJ2-7 and V is TRBV6-1; D might be TRBD2 (6 bases). Germline lookup yields CDR1 MNHNS and CDR2 SASEGT. Trimming shortened V by 2 bases and J by 1 base, and 21 bases separated the two germline ends. This CDR3 has 18 amino acids.

CDR3 protein: CASSRGSAGANVLTF. The CDR3 DNA follows: TGTGCCAGCTCCAGGGGGTCGGCTGGGGCCAACGTCCTGACTTTC. The rearrangement links TRBV28 to TRBJ2-6; 7 bases agree with TRBD1. V shed 8 bases, J shed 2 bases, and the junction held 6 bases outside the gene matches. Germline-derived CDR1 and CDR2 are MDHEN and SYDVKM. This CDR3 comprises 15 residues.

This chain connects TRBV30 to TRBJ2-7; possibly TRBD2 for D (5 bases). Trimming removed 0 bases at V and 2 bases at J, with 20 bases between. The germline gives CDR1 GTSNPN, CDR2 SVGIG (reference sequence). The CDR3 covers 17 residues. CDR3 nucleotide sequence: TGTGCCTGGAGTGTTGGATGGGGAGTAAGTAGGACCTACGAGCAGTACTTC. Protein: CAWSVGWGVSRTYEQYF. Using reference TRBV30 and TRBJ2-7 for the parts outside the CDR3, the full variable domain is SQTIHQWPATLVQPVGSPLSLECTVEGTSNPNLYWYRQAAGRGLQLLFYSVGIGQISSEVPQNLSASRPQDRQFILSSKKLLLSDSGFYLCAWSVGWGVSRTYEQYFGPGTRLTVT.

This sequence joins TRBV2 and TRBJ2-7; 7 bases map to TRBD2. Unmatched junction bases numbered 7, after V lost 4 bases and J lost 4 bases. In germline, CDR1 is SNHLY, CDR2 FYNNEI. This CDR3 spans 14 amino acids. This CDR3 reads CASSVGGRKYEQYF. The CDR3 DNA reads as TGTGCCAGCAGTGTTGGCGGGAGAAAATACGAGCAGTACTTC.

V is TRBV30 and J is TRBJ2-5; TRBD1 might be the D (5 bases). The CDR3 spans 14 residues. Trimming cost V 3 bases and J 5 bases, with 16 bases left between them. The germline CDR1 and CDR2 sequences are GTSNPN and SVGIG (reference sequence). The CDR3 region has the DNA TGTGCCTGGAGGGACACGCCGACGCACGAGACCCAGTACTTC. Translation: CAWRDTPTHETQYF.

The CDR3 bases are TGTGCCAGCAGTTACGTAGCTAACACTGAAGCTTTCTTT. As protein: CASSYVANTEAFF. This chain joins TRBV6-6 and TRBJ1-1; D gene unclear. The CDR3 spans 13 residues. CDR1 is MNHNY and CDR2 is SVGAGI in the germline V gene (reference sequence). The V end lost 2 bases, the J end lost 2 bases, and 6 bases lay between the germline ends.

The chain combines TRBV30 with TRBJ1-3; D possibly corresponds to TRBD1 (5 bases). CDR3 length: 12 residues. V dropped 6 bases and J dropped 0 bases, with 6 bases sitting between them. The germline V gene has CDR1 GTSNPN and CDR2 SVGIG (reference sequence). Written as DNA, the CDR3 is TGTGCCTGCGACAGCTCTGGAAACACCATATATTTT. Amino acid sequence: CACDSSGNTIYF. Complete variable domain (other parts from reference TRBV30 and TRBJ1-3): SQTIHQWPATLVQPVGSPLSLECTVEGTSNPNLYWYRQAAGRGLQLLFYSVGIGQISSEVPQNLSASRPQDRQFILSSKKLLLSDSGFYLCACDSSGNTIYFGEGSWLTVV.

The rearrangement joins TRBV9 to TRBJ2-1, with 7 bases matching TRBD1. With V trimmed by 3 bases and J by 1 base, 4 bases remained unmatched. CDR3 length: 15 residues. Germline V lookup: CDR1 SGDLS, CDR2 YYNGEE. This chain's CDR3 is CASSAGGMSYNEQFF. The CDR3 bases are TGTGCCAGCAGCGCAGGGGGTATGTCCTACAATGAGCAGTTCTTC.

The chain links TRBV4-3 to TRBJ1-4, with no clear D. The ends were cut back, 1 base at V and 6 bases at J, with 9 bases in the middle. CDR1 LGHNA and CDR2 YSLEER come from the germline V gene. This CDR3 is 14 amino acids long. The CDR3 spells CASSQGRGDEKLFF. The CDR3 DNA follows: TGCGCCAGCAGCCAAGGGCGAGGAGATGAAAAACTGTTTTTT.

The chain uses TRBV7-9 and TRBJ1-1; D uncertain. Germline V CDR1 and CDR2: SEHNR, FQNEAQ (reference sequence). This CDR3 has 16 residues. Trimming removed 5 bases at V and 2 bases at J, with 18 bases between. This CDR3 is CASSPPSSGGNTEAFF. The CDR3 DNA sequence: TGTGCCAGCAGCCCCCCCTCGTCTGGCGGCAACACTGAAGCTTTCTTT.

This clone was counted ten times or more. This chain uses TRBV6-1 with TRBJ1-1; tentative D call: TRBD1 (6 bases). Germline values: CDR1 MNHNS, CDR2 SASEGT. V was clipped by 3 bases and J by 4 bases, with 12 bases between them. CDR3 size: 14 residues. The CDR3 coding sequence is TGTGCCAGCAGTGAGTCAGGGGAGAGCACTGAAGCTTTCTTT. Translating gives CASSESGESTEAFF.

The chain joins TRBV21-1 to TRBJ2-2; the table names TRBD2, a call not compared with the DNA. TRBV21-1 is a pseudogene locus. The CDR3 spans 16 residues. CDR3 DNA: TGTGCCAGCAGCAAAGTATTTGGAGAGGAGGCCGGGGAGCTGTTTTTT. This gives the protein CASSKVFGEEAGELFF.

The CDR3 loop is CASEAGGGTDTQYF. CDR3 nucleotide sequence: TGTGCCAGCGAAGCGGGGGGAGGGACAGATACGCAGTATTTT. The chain links TRBV6-1 to TRBJ2-3, with 9 nucleotides matching TRBD2. V lost 8 bases, J lost 3 bases, and 6 bases stayed unmatched. The CDR3 consists of 14 residues. The germline gives CDR1 MNHNS, CDR2 SASEGT.